Presented here are 30 T cell receptor beta chains from one specimen sequenced in a study of blood T cell repertoires in COVID-19. Repertoires were generated with immunoSEQ multiplex PCR, while TCRdb's copy carries only in-frame clones and drops some. The sample has just under 55,000 clones; less than 90% are singletons. Sequences were obtained from peripheral blood. Every receptor here comes from a woman in her fifties or sixties with acute or convalescent COVID-19.

This clone was counted a few times. V and J are TRBV5-1 and TRBJ2-5; TRBD1 matches 7 bases. The CDR3 is 15 amino acids. The junction had 9 bases not matched to a gene; V was cut back by 2 bases and J by 5 bases. CDR1 and CDR2 (germline): SGHRS, YFSETQ. The CDR3 sequence is CASSFEGARRETQYF. The CDR3 DNA follows: TGCGCCAGCAGCTTCGAGGGGGCACGGCGGGAGACCCAGTACTTC.

The chain combines TRBV12-3 or TRBV12-4 with TRBJ1-1, with 7 bases fitting TRBD1. J gave up 2 bases and V 6 bases, and 3 bases lay outside the gene matches. The CDR3 consists of 13 residues. DNA of the CDR3: TGTGCCAGCAGGAGACAGGGTAACACTGAAGCTTTCTTT. Its translation: CASRRQGNTEAFF.

The chain joins TRBV6-5 to TRBJ1-4; 10 nucleotides align to TRBD1. Germline CDR1 and CDR2: MNHEY and SVGAGI. CDR3 length equals 15 residues. V lost 6 bases and J lost 8; bases outside the gene matches: 9. In DNA form, the CDR3 reads TGTGCCAGCAGCGAGAGACAGGGGGCGCGGGAAAAACTGTTTTTT. It codes for CASSERQGAREKLFF.

The chain joins TRBV9 to TRBJ1-6; D might be TRBD1 (6 bases). The germline gives CDR1 SGDLS, CDR2 YYNGEE. V lost 3 bases to trimming and J lost 10 bases, with 14 bases between them. The CDR3 is 14 residues long. This CDR3 is CASSEGGVGSPLHF. CDR3 nucleotides: TGTGCCAGCAGCGAGGGGGGGGTAGGATCACCCCTCCACTTT.

The chain joins TRBV4-2 to TRBJ1-2; D is undetermined. Trimming took off 0 bases at V and 2 bases at J, with 10 bases between the two ends. The CDR3 spans 15 residues. Germline loops: CDR1 LGHNA, CDR2 YNFKEQ. The CDR3 protein is CASSQDLGGNYGYTF. CDR3 sequence (DNA): TGTGCCAGCAGCCAAGATTTAGGCGGAAACTATGGCTACACCTTC.

This clone was recorded a few times. The chain has TRBV11-2 and TRBJ1-3, with D perhaps TRBD1 (6 bases). V was cut by 6 bases and J by 3 bases, with 15 bases left in between. Germline V gives CDR1 SGHAT, CDR2 FQNNGV. The CDR3 consists of 15 residues. The CDR3 loop is CASRDLRGSGNTIYF. In DNA form, the CDR3 reads TGTGCCAGCAGAGATCTCAGGGGAAGTGGAAACACCATATATTTT.

This clone appeared once. Other DNA sequences of this sample code for an identical CDR3. The rearrangement links TRBV27 to TRBJ1-5; D not certain. CDR3 length: 13 residues. Between the trimmed V and J ends, which lost 0 bases and 6 bases, there was a span of 6 bases. The germline V gene has CDR1 MNHEY and CDR2 SMNVEV (reference sequence). In DNA, the CDR3 is TGTGCCAGCAGTTTATCCGGAGCTCAGCCCCAGCATTTT. This sequence encodes CASSLSGAQPQHF.

This sequence joins TRBV3-1 (or the pseudogene TRBV3-2) and TRBJ2-5; tentatively, D is TRBD1 (6 bases). The V gene's germline CDR1 is LGHDT and CDR2 YNNKEL (reference sequence). The germline V and J ends were trimmed by 1 base and 5 bases, with 17 bases remaining between them. The CDR3 contains 16 residues. CDR3 sequence: CASSQGTGHWRETQYF. CDR3 bases: TGTGCCAGCAGCCAAGGGACGGGACACTGGAGGGAGACCCAGTACTTC.

V and J are TRBV9 and TRBJ1-1; D is undetermined. With 3 bases removed from V and 0 bases from J, the gap between germline ends came to 12 bases. Germline CDR1 reads SGDLS; CDR2 reads YYNGEE. This CDR3 region has 15 residues. The CDR3 region has the DNA TGTGCCAGCAGCGGTGAGTACGGGTTGAACACTGAAGCTTTCTTT. It specifies CASSGEYGLNTEAFF.

This clone came up once. The V gene is TRBV6-5, the J gene TRBJ1-2; D not resolved. CDR1 MNHEY and CDR2 SVGAGI come from the germline V gene. There are 13 residues in the CDR3. V lost 9 bases and J lost 4, with 15 bases in between. In nucleotides, the CDR3 is TGTGCCAGTTCTCCGGGGTTACTCTATGGCTACACCTTC. Translation gives CASSPGLLYGYTF.

V and J are TRBV11-3 and TRBJ2-1; 10 bases align to TRBD2. The trim removed 5 bases at V and 4 bases at J, leaving 11 bases unmatched. The CDR3 length is 17 residues. The germline V gene has CDR1 SGHNT and CDR2 YENEEA. The CDR3 region is CASSPQVGLASYNEQFF. In nucleotides, the CDR3 is TGTGCCAGCAGCCCTCAAGTGGGACTAGCGAGTTACAATGAGCAGTTCTTC.

This clone was counted once. The gene calls are TRBV30 and TRBJ2-5; D is unresolved. V was shortened by 5 bases and J by 5 bases, with 12 bases between the two germline ends. Germline V gene sequence: CDR1 GTSNPN, CDR2 SVGIG (reference sequence). The CDR3 extends over 12 amino acids. CDR3 protein: CAWGYQRETQYF. As DNA, the CDR3 is TGTGCCTGGGGTTACCAACGGGAGACCCAGTACTTC.

The chain uses TRBV5-1 and TRBJ2-1, with TRBD1 matching 8 bases. This CDR3 is 13 amino acids long. Germline lookup yields CDR1 SGHRS and CDR2 YFSETQ. J gave up 15 bases and V 4 bases, and 12 bases lay outside the gene matches. Written as DNA, the CDR3 is TGCGCCAGCAGCACAAATGACAGGGGAGTTCCGTTCTTC. As protein: CASSTNDRGVPFF.

This chain joins TRBV19 and TRBJ1-5; D unclear. This CDR3 spans 15 amino acids. Germline-derived CDR1 and CDR2 are LNHDA and SQIVND (reference sequence). Trimming took off 5 bases at V and 4 bases at J, with 15 bases between the two ends. CDR3 sequence (DNA): TGTGCCAGTAGTTGGGGAGTCAACGGGAATCAGCCCCAGCATTTT. This encodes CASSWGVNGNQPQHF.

V is TRBV4-1 and J is TRBJ2-6, with a weak D call TRBD1 (5 bases). The CDR3 is 17 amino acids. The germline CDR1 and CDR2 sequences are MGHRA and YSYEKL. V lost 3 bases, J lost 0 bases, and 12 bases lay in between. CDR3 protein: CASSQSYRNSGANVLTF. CDR3 sequence (DNA): TGCGCCAGCAGCCAGTCCTACAGGAACTCTGGGGCCAACGTCCTGACTTTC.

The chain couples TRBV5-1 to TRBJ2-4; 10 bases match TRBD1. Germline V CDR1 and CDR2: SGHRS, YFSETQ. This CDR3 spans 15 amino acids. With 4 bases clipped from V and 8 bases from J, the junction kept 9 bases outside the gene matches. This CDR3 reads CASSTPDRGGDIQYF. The CDR3 nucleotides read TGCGCCAGCAGCACCCCGGACAGGGGGGGAGACATTCAGTACTTC.

This clone appeared a few times. The rearrangement links TRBV5-8 to TRBJ1-3, with D hard to call. V was cut by 4 bases and J by 4 bases, with 6 bases left in between. This CDR3 is 12 amino acids long. The germline V gene encodes CDR1 SGHTS and CDR2 YDEGEE. The CDR3 loop reads CASSLRGNTIYF. DNA of the CDR3: TGTGCCAGCAGCCTCAGGGGAAACACCATATATTTT.

The chain combines TRBV11-2 with TRBJ2-1; no clear D gene. CDR1 is SGHAT and CDR2 is FQNNGV in the germline V gene. This CDR3 region has 15 residues. Trimming shortened V by 5 bases and J by 0 bases, and 11 bases separated the two germline ends. For the CDR3, the DNA is TGTGCCAGCAGCACCCTTGGCTTCTCCTACAATGAGCAGTTCTTC. The encoded protein is CASSTLGFSYNEQFF.

This chain joins TRBV28 and TRBJ1-5, with D possibly matching TRBD1 (5 bases). Germline CDR1 MDHEN, CDR2 SYDVKM. V was trimmed by 5 bases and J by 6 bases, leaving 14 bases between them. This CDR3 contains 14 residues. CDR3 protein: CASSAGQGGQPQHF. The DNA of the CDR3 is TGTGCCAGCAGTGCGGGGCAGGGAGGTCAGCCCCAGCATTTT. Looking up the rest from reference TRBV28 and TRBJ1-5 gives the full variable domain: DVKVTQSSRYLVKRTGEKVFLECVQDMDHENMFWYRQDPGLGLRLIYFSYDVKMKEKGDIPEGYSVSREKKERFSLILESASTNQTSMYLCASSAGQGGQPQHFGDGTRLSIL.

V usage is TRBV30 and J usage is TRBJ2-4, with D possibly matching TRBD1 (5 bases). This CDR3 has 13 amino acids. The germline V and J ends were trimmed by 2 bases and 0 bases, with 5 bases remaining between them. Germline V gene lookup returns CDR1 GTSNPN and CDR2 SVGIG (reference sequence). In nucleotides, the CDR3 is TGTGCCTGGAGTACAGGAGCCAAAAACATTCAGTACTTC. This gives the protein CAWSTGAKNIQYF. Looking up the rest from reference TRBV30 and TRBJ2-4 gives the full variable domain: SQTIHQWPATLVQPVGSPLSLECTVEGTSNPNLYWYRQAAGRGLQLLFYSVGIGQISSEVPQNLSASRPQDRQFILSSKKLLLSDSGFYLCAWSTGAKNIQYFGAGTRLSVL.

The rearrangement joins TRBV28 to TRBJ1-3; TRBD1 agrees at 8 bases. The CDR3 is made up of 22 amino acids. Germline CDR1 and CDR2: MDHEN and SYDVKM. V shed 3 bases, J shed 2 bases, and the junction held 24 bases outside the gene matches. CDR3: CASSLVAGGGLESSRPGNTIYF. In nucleotides, the CDR3 is TGTGCCAGCAGTTTGGTCGCAGGGGGCGGTTTAGAGTCTAGTCGTCCTGGAAACACCATATATTTT.

On this clone itself: Other DNA sequences within the sample encode an identical CDR3. The chain couples TRBV19 to TRBJ2-6; tentative D call: TRBD2 (5 bases). V was clipped by 1 base and J by 4 bases, with 11 bases between them. This CDR3 comprises 16 residues. Per the germline V gene, CDR1 is LNHDA and CDR2 is SQIVND (reference sequence). The DNA of the CDR3 is TGTGCCAGTAGTATAGGACGGGGTTCGGGGGCCAACGTCCTGACTTTC. This encodes CASSIGRGSGANVLTF.

This chain uses TRBV3-1 (or the pseudogene TRBV3-2) with TRBJ1-6, with D possibly TRBD1 on 6 matching bases. From germline, CDR1 is LGHDT and CDR2 YNNKEL (reference sequence). This CDR3 contains 15 residues. V was pared by 3 bases and J by 7 bases, with 13 bases between. The CDR3: CASSQPGGGNSPLHF. The CDR3 nucleotides read TGTGCCAGCAGCCAGCCTGGGGGCGGGAATTCACCCCTCCACTTT.

The gene calls are TRBV2 and TRBJ1-5, with D possibly matching TRBD1 (6 bases). Germline CDR1 is SNHLY and CDR2 is FYNNEI. The CDR3 extends over 15 amino acids. Trimming took off 5 bases at V and 2 bases at J, with 13 bases between the two ends. Here the CDR3 reads CASSTQGLGNQPQHF. CDR3 nucleotides: TGTGCCAGCAGTACGCAGGGGCTAGGCAATCAGCCCCAGCATTTT.

The table lists this clone with a few counts. The genes are TRBV30 and TRBJ1-1; D is possibly TRBD1 (6 bases). CDR1 and CDR2 (germline): GTSNPN, SVGIG (reference sequence). Trimming stripped 2 bases from V and 5 bases from J, with 12 bases between. The CDR3 contains 13 residues. CDR3 amino acids: CAWSRGWGTEAFF. CDR3 DNA sequence: TGTGCCTGGAGTAGGGGGTGGGGGACTGAAGCTTTCTTT.

The V gene is TRBV5-1, the J gene TRBJ1-2; D is uncertain. CDR3 size: 14 residues. Between the trimmed V and J ends, which lost 2 bases and 0 bases, there was a span of 8 bases. Germline V gene lookup returns CDR1 SGHRS and CDR2 YFSETQ. The CDR3 sequence is CASSFDWANYGYTF. CDR3 DNA sequence: TGCGCCAGCAGCTTTGACTGGGCTAACTATGGCTACACCTTC. Filled out from reference TRBV5-1 and TRBJ1-2, the complete variable domain reads KAGVTQTPRYLIKTRGQQVTLSCSPISGHRSVSWYQQTPGQGLQFLFEYFSETQRNKGNFPGRFSGRQFSNSRSEMNVSTLELGDSALYLCASSFDWANYGYTFGSGTRLTVV.

This chain joins TRBV5-1 and TRBJ2-3; D is uncertain. With 4 bases removed from V and 2 bases from J, the gap between germline ends came to 5 bases. The CDR3 covers 12 residues. Germline lookup yields CDR1 SGHRS and CDR2 YFSETQ. The CDR3 sequence is CASSPNTDTQYF. The DNA for the CDR3 is TGCGCCAGCAGCCCAAACACAGATACGCAGTATTTT. The variable domain in full, completed from reference TRBV5-1 and TRBJ2-3, reads KAGVTQTPRYLIKTRGQQVTLSCSPISGHRSVSWYQQTPGQGLQFLFEYFSETQRNKGNFPGRFSGRQFSNSRSEMNVSTLELGDSALYLCASSPNTDTQYFGPGTRLTVL.

This clone has only one observation. The chain links TRBV2 to TRBJ1-6, with 11 bases fitting TRBD1. Germline V lookup: CDR1 SNHLY, CDR2 FYNNEI. The CDR3 extends over 16 amino acids. V dropped 8 bases and J dropped 8; count of bases not matched to a gene: 11. CDR3 coding DNA: TGTGCCAGCGGACGGGACAGGGGGGCCCGCGATTCACCCCTCCACTTT. It yields the protein CASGRDRGARDSPLHF.

This chain connects TRBV6-5 to TRBJ2-5; 14 bases are a match to TRBD2. V dropped 8 bases and J dropped 3; count of bases not matched to a gene: 5. The CDR3 is made up of 15 amino acids. Per germline, CDR1 MNHEY and CDR2 SVGAGI. The CDR3 DNA reads TGTGCCAGCGGAAGACTAGCGGGGGGGAAAGAGACCCAGTACTTC. Translation: CASGRLAGGKETQYF.

The V gene is TRBV4-2, the J gene TRBJ2-7, with TRBD2 matching over 9 bases. The germline CDR1 and CDR2 sequences are LGHNA and YNFKEQ. The V gene end was trimmed by 0 bases and the J gene end by 4 bases; junction bases not matched to a gene: 4. This CDR3 has 15 amino acids. DNA of the CDR3: TGTGCCAGCAGCCAAGATGAAGCGGGGGGTTACGAGCAGTACTTC. This gives the protein CASSQDEAGGYEQYF.